Below, 26 T cell receptor beta chains from the same sample are listed, as sequenced in a study of cytomegalovirus exposure and HLA in healthy donors. PCR was performed using 60 Vbeta and 13 Jbeta primers. Only in-frame clones appear in the TCRdb table, and some are missing; sequencing was by immunoSEQ multiplex PCR. The sample lists fewer than 180,000 clones; around 79% were seen once. Sequencing was done on a sample of PBMCs. These receptors all come from a man in his fifties in good health and CMV-seropositive.

The chain couples TRBV30 to TRBJ1-1; TRBD1 aligns across 7 bases. Losses at the gene ends were 4 bases for V and 1 base for J; bases not matched to a gene: 9. Germline-derived CDR1 and CDR2 are GTSNPN and SVGIG (reference sequence). This CDR3 region has 15 residues. CDR3: CAWKPPDRSNTEAFF. The CDR3 DNA reads TGTGCCTGGAAACCCCCGGACAGGTCGAACACTGAAGCTTTCTTT.

The rearrangement links TRBV19 to TRBJ2-7; 10 positions match TRBD1. The CDR3 has 17 amino acids. The J segment lost 0 bases and the V segment lost 1 base, leaving 6 bases of the junction unmatched. Looked up from germline, CDR1 is LNHDA and CDR2 is SQIVND (reference sequence). CDR3 sequence: CASSIATGGGSSYEQYF. Written as DNA, the CDR3 is TGTGCCAGTAGTATAGCGACAGGGGGCGGAAGCTCCTACGAGCAGTACTTC.

The chain couples TRBV27 to TRBJ2-5, with 8 bases aligning to TRBD2. TRBJ2-7 matches the DNA end more closely, so the J call is doubtful. The CDR3 sequence is 14 residues long. Germline V gene sequence: CDR1 MNHEY, CDR2 SMNVEV (reference sequence). The DNA of the CDR3 is TGTGCCAGCAGTTCTAAAAGCGGGAGCTACGAGCAGTACTTC. This gives the protein CASSSKSGSYEQYF.

Points on this clone: The sample carries other DNA sequences with the same CDR3. The chain employs TRBV28 and TRBJ1-5; tentatively, D is TRBD1 (6 bases). V lost 6 bases, J lost 4 bases, and 10 bases lay in between. The CDR3 contains 13 residues. Germline CDR1 MDHEN, CDR2 SYDVKM. CDR3: CASSRDTNQPQHF. In DNA form, the CDR3 reads TGTGCCAGCAGCCGGGACACTAATCAGCCCCAGCATTTT.

The V call is TRBV28, the J call TRBJ1-4, with no clear D. Trimming removed 3 bases at V and 2 bases at J, with 16 bases between. Germline values: CDR1 MDHEN, CDR2 SYDVKM. CDR3 length equals 17 residues. DNA for the CDR3: TGTGCCAGCAGTTTCGAACGGGGAGGCGGCACTAATGAAAAACTGTTTTTT. Translation gives CASSFERGGGTNEKLFF. Full variable domain (rest looked up from reference TRBV28 and TRBJ1-4): DVKVTQSSRYLVKRTGEKVFLECVQDMDHENMFWYRQDPGLGLRLIYFSYDVKMKEKGDIPEGYSVSREKKERFSLILESASTNQTSMYLCASSFERGGGTNEKLFFGSGTQLSVL.

The genes are TRBV28 and TRBJ2-5; D is unresolved. The CDR3 contains 11 residues. Trimming cost V 1 base and J 9 bases, with 6 bases left between them. The germline CDR1 and CDR2 sequences are MDHEN and SYDVKM. The CDR3 here is CASSLSRPQYF. The CDR3 nucleotides are TGTGCCAGCAGTTTATCCCGTCCCCAGTACTTC. Supplemented by reference TRBV28 and TRBJ2-5, the full variable domain reads DVKVTQSSRYLVKRTGEKVFLECVQDMDHENMFWYRQDPGLGLRLIYFSYDVKMKEKGDIPEGYSVSREKKERFSLILESASTNQTSMYLCASSLSRPQYFGPGTRLLVL.

The gene calls are TRBV28 and TRBJ2-5; TRBD2 agrees at 9 bases. The CDR3 runs to 14 residues. Per the germline V gene, CDR1 is MDHEN and CDR2 is SYDVKM. V gave up 10 bases and J gave up 5 bases; unmatched junction bases: 11. Here the CDR3 DNA reads TGTGCCATACCTGCTGGCGGGAGGGGGGAGACCCAGTACTTC. This translates into CAIPAGGRGETQYF. The whole variable domain, remainder taken from reference TRBV28 and TRBJ2-5, is DVKVTQSSRYLVKRTGEKVFLECVQDMDHENMFWYRQDPGLGLRLIYFSYDVKMKEKGDIPEGYSVSREKKERFSLILESASTNQTSMYLCAIPAGGRGETQYFGPGTRLLVL.

This clone was detected only once. This chain uses TRBV7-9 with TRBJ1-1; D possibly corresponds to TRBD1 (5 bases). The V end lost 1 base, the J end lost 6 bases, and 12 bases lay between the germline ends. The germline V gene encodes CDR1 SEHNR and CDR2 FQNEAQ (reference sequence). There are 14 residues in the CDR3. CDR3 region: CASSLDGGGAEAFF. The CDR3 DNA reads TGTGCCAGCAGCTTAGATGGGGGAGGGGCTGAAGCTTTCTTT.

J is TRBJ2-3 and V is TRBV5-1; 10 nucleotides match TRBD2. Germline loops: CDR1 SGHRS, CDR2 YFSETQ. The CDR3 spans 16 residues. J gave up 2 bases and V 4 bases, and 7 bases lay outside the gene matches. CDR3 coding DNA: TGCGCCAGCAGCCCCGGACTAGCGGTCGACACAGATACGCAGTATTTT. Its protein product is CASSPGLAVDTDTQYF.

This chain connects TRBV5-6 to TRBJ2-1; D remains unclear. V was shortened by 5 bases and J by 7 bases, with 22 bases between the two germline ends. Looked up from germline, CDR1 is SGHDT and CDR2 is YYEEEE. The CDR3 extends over 16 amino acids. In DNA form, the CDR3 reads TGTGCCAGCAGTAACCGACACGCTTTACCCCAGAATGAGCAGTTCTTC. It codes for CASSNRHALPQNEQFF.

The rearrangement uses TRBV5-1 and TRBJ2-5; D is undetermined. Trimming stripped 0 bases from V and 5 bases from J, with 11 bases between. The CDR3 has 14 amino acids. The germline V gene has CDR1 SGHRS and CDR2 YFSETQ. CDR3 DNA sequence: TGCGCCAGCAGCTTGGCATTAGCCGGGGAGACCCAGTACTTC. Protein sequence: CASSLALAGETQYF.

This sequence joins TRBV27 and TRBJ2-7; TRBD1 might be the D (5 bases). The CDR3 runs to 13 residues. Per the germline V gene, CDR1 is MNHEY and CDR2 is SMNVEV (reference sequence). Deletions cut 4 bases from V and 4 bases from J, with 11 bases between. In DNA, the CDR3 is TGTGCCAGCAGTTACAAGGGGTGGTACGAGCAGTACTTC. Its protein product is CASSYKGWYEQYF.

V gene TRBV28 combines with J gene TRBJ2-2; TRBD2 aligns across 10 bases. V gave up 1 base and J gave up 9 bases; unmatched junction bases: 11. The CDR3 runs 17 residues. Germline CDR1 is MDHEN and CDR2 is SYDVKM. Here the CDR3 reads CASSLLWSSGSSWELFF. The CDR3 DNA reads TGTGCCAGCAGTTTATTATGGTCTAGCGGGAGTTCCTGGGAGCTGTTTTTT.

The chain combines TRBV6-5 with TRBJ2-7, with 7 nucleotides matching TRBD2. J gave up 4 bases and V 2 bases, and 5 bases lay outside the gene matches. The CDR3 totals 14 residues. Germline CDR1 is MNHEY and CDR2 is SVGAGI. This CDR3 reads CASSYVGEGYEQYF. CDR3 DNA sequence: TGTGCCAGCAGTTACGTGGGGGAGGGATACGAGCAGTACTTC.

This sequence joins TRBV2 and TRBJ2-1, with 10 bases aligning to TRBD2. The length of the CDR3 is 16 residues. The junction had 12 bases not matched to a gene; V was cut back by 7 bases and J by 6 bases. Germline V gene data show CDR1 as SNHLY and CDR2 as FYNNEI. The chain's CDR3 is CASKLAGVLNGNEQFF. The CDR3 DNA reads TGTGCCAGCAAGCTAGCGGGAGTACTTAATGGCAATGAGCAGTTCTTC.

This chain connects TRBV5-5 to TRBJ1-2, with D possibly TRBD1 on 5 matching bases. Germline-derived CDR1 and CDR2 are SGHKS and YYEKEE (reference sequence). V was shortened by 5 bases and J by 0 bases, with 8 bases between the two germline ends. This CDR3 has 13 amino acids. The CDR3 DNA reads as TGTGCCAGCAGTCCGGACACTAACTATGGCTACACCTTC. As protein: CASSPDTNYGYTF.

Regarding this clone: The junction does not match germline at one end; this may be a read error. The J gene is TRBJ2-7, the V gene TRBV7-9; the match to TRBD1 covers 9 bases. This CDR3 has 16 amino acids. Germline lookup yields CDR1 SEHNR and CDR2 FQNEAQ (reference sequence). CDR3 sequence (DNA): TGTTCCAGCTTCCCCTGGGGAGGGACAGGGAGATACGAGCAGTACTTC. Amino acids: CSSFPWGGTGRYEQYF. Supplemented by reference TRBV7-9 and TRBJ2-7, the full variable domain reads DTGVSQNPRHKITKRGQNVTFRCDPISEHNRLYWYRQTLGQGPEFLTYFQNEAQLEKSRLLSDRFSAERPKGSFSTLEIQRTEQGDSAMYLCSSFPWGGTGRYEQYFGPGTRLTVT.

The chain joins TRBV29-1 to TRBJ2-5, with 8 bases aligning to TRBD1. Near its end, the DNA agrees better with TRBJ2-7, so the J call may be wrong. The CDR3 totals 11 residues. The germline gives CDR1 SQVTM, CDR2 ANQGSEA. In nucleotides, the CDR3 is TGCAGCGTGACACAGGGGGGCGAGCAGTACTTC. Protein sequence: CSVTQGGEQYF.

The CDR3: CASSLRGLAAYEQYF. The CDR3 bases are TGTGCCAGCAGTTTACGGGGACTAGCGGCCTACGAGCAGTACTTC. The V and J genes are TRBV27 and TRBJ2-7; TRBD2 aligns across 11 bases. The CDR3 has 15 residues. CDR1 is MNHEY, CDR2 SMNVEV, per germline (reference sequence). The ends lost 2 bases at V and 2 bases at J; junction bases unmatched: 2.

The rearrangement joins TRBV5-6 to TRBJ2-5; 8 positions match TRBD2. The J call may be incorrect, as the DNA end agrees better with TRBJ2-7. The germline CDR1 and CDR2 sequences are SGHDT and YYEEEE. This CDR3 has 15 amino acids. CDR3 in amino acids: CASSLRSGVPNEQYF. CDR3 bases: TGTGCCAGCAGCCTGCGTAGCGGGGTCCCCAACGAGCAGTACTTC.

J is TRBJ2-7 and V is TRBV5-1; TRBD1 aligns across 7 bases. Germline-derived CDR1 and CDR2 are SGHRS and YFSETQ. The junction had 5 bases not matched to a gene; V was cut back by 3 bases and J by 2 bases. This CDR3 is 14 amino acids long. The CDR3 region is CASSYRDSTYEQYF. CDR3 DNA: TGCGCCAGCAGCTACCGGGACAGCACCTACGAGCAGTACTTC.

The chain has TRBV6-6 and TRBJ1-5, with a possible D match to TRBD1 (5 bases). Germline V gene lookup returns CDR1 MNHNY and CDR2 SVGAGI (reference sequence). CDR3 length: 15 amino acids. Trimming shortened V by 7 bases and J by 2 bases, and 15 bases separated the two germline ends. CDR3 amino acids: CASTRQVQGNQPQHF. The CDR3 DNA follows: TGTGCCAGCACCCGTCAGGTACAGGGCAATCAGCCCCAGCATTTT.

The chain uses TRBV14 and TRBJ2-5; the match to TRBD2 covers 8 bases. V lost 5 bases to trimming and J lost 3 bases; unmatched junction nucleotides: 11. Germline V gene sequence: CDR1 SGHDN, CDR2 FVKESK. This CDR3 has 16 amino acids. The CDR3 DNA reads as TGTGCCAGCAGCACCTGGGCGGGGGGAGATGAAGAGACCCAGTACTTC. Its protein is CASSTWAGGDEETQYF.

This chain joins TRBV7-8 and TRBJ2-3, with D maybe TRBD2 (5 bases). Germline loops: CDR1 SGHVS, CDR2 FQNEAQ. V was clipped by 4 bases and J by 8 bases, with 10 bases between them. The CDR3 contains 12 residues. This CDR3 reads CASSSTSGTQYF. CDR3 sequence (DNA): TGTGCCAGCAGCTCCACTAGTGGTACGCAGTATTTT.

V usage is TRBV7-2 and J usage is TRBJ2-7; D is uncertain. From germline, CDR1 is SGHTA and CDR2 FQGNSA. This CDR3 is 15 amino acids long. V shed 4 bases and J shed 1 base, with 14 bases lying between them. CDR3 residues: CASSSASGGSYEQYF. Written as DNA, the CDR3 is TGTGCCAGCAGCTCAGCCTCCGGCGGTTCCTACGAGCAGTACTTC.

The chain combines TRBV4-1 with TRBJ2-1; D might be TRBD2 (5 bases). CDR1 MGHRA and CDR2 YSYEKL come from the germline V gene. The CDR3 spans 14 residues. The ends were cut back, 0 bases at V and 10 bases at J, with 13 bases in the middle. The CDR3 region has the DNA TGCGCCAGCAGCCAAGACCCCTCCAGCGGAGAGCAGTTCTTC. Protein product: CASSQDPSSGEQFF.